A selection of T cell receptor beta chains follows, all from one sample in a study of identical twins. TCRdb used MiXCR to reprocess the 5' RACE reads, holding one entry per CDR3 protein. The sample lists approximately 500,000 distinct CDR3 sequences, roughly 15% occurring once. The data also belong to a second study, concerning yellow fever vaccine responses in identical twins.

The specimen sequenced was CD4+ T cells sorted from blood. The receptor set was obtained from a woman aged 18-35 years in good health. CDR3s include the opening cysteine and the closing phenylalanine or tryptophan. Fields, in order: D gene, V gene, clone size, J gene, CDR3 protein, CDR3 DNA. D genes are given only for firm matches. Only part of the rows carry a size: once, few, many, or a class if the clone is expanded.

NA	TRBV20-1	NA	TRBJ2-1	CSARDDETGALYNEQFF	TGCAGTGCTAGAGATGATGAGACAGGTGCCCTCTACAATGAGCAGTTCTTC
TRBD1	TRBV7-9	NA	TRBJ1-4	CASSAGDRGREKLFF	TGTGCCAGCAGCGCCGGGGACAGGGGAAGAGAAAAACTGTTTTTT
NA	TRBV2	few	TRBJ2-5	CASSGIIRETQYF	TGTGCCAGCAGTGGGATCATCAGAGAGACCCAGTACTTC
TRBD1	TRBV11-2	NA	TRBJ1-4	CASSVQGQGSEKLFF	TGTGCCAGCAGCGTCCAAGGACAGGGCAGTGAAAAACTGTTTTTT
TRBD2	TRBV3-1	many	TRBJ2-2	CASSQGLATNTGELFF	TGTGCCAGCAGCCAGGGACTAGCGACGAACACCGGGGAGCTGTTTTTT
NA	TRBV15	few	TRBJ2-5	CATSRKMGQGGETQYF	TGTGCCACCAGCAGAAAGATGGGACAAGGCGGAGAGACCCAGTACTTC
NA	TRBV7-9	few	TRBJ1-4	CASSPGKVWEKLFF	TGTGCCAGCAGCCCGGGAAAAGTCTGGGAAAAACTGTTTTTT
NA	TRBV4-1	NA	TRBJ2-6	CASSHGLGFFDSGANVLTF	TGCGCCAGCAGCCACGGGTTGGGTTTCTTCGACTCTGGGGCCAACGTCCTGACTTTC
NA	TRBV14	few	TRBJ2-4	CASSRRQVSNIQYF	TGTGCCAGCAGCCGAAGACAGGTTTCAAACATTCAGTACTTC
NA	TRBV27	NA	TRBJ2-7	CASSFPGGVTYEQYF	TGTGCCAGCAGTTTTCCAGGGGGGGTCACCTACGAGCAGTACTTC
TRBD1	TRBV12-3/TRBV12-4	NA	TRBJ1-1	CASRSPGQGSEAFF	TGTGCCAGCAGATCACCGGGACAGGGGTCTGAAGCTTTCTTT
NA	TRBV7-2	many	TRBJ2-1	CASSLVTGAYNEQFF	TGTGCCAGCAGCTTAGTTACAGGTGCTTACAATGAGCAGTTCTTC
NA	TRBV3-1	few	TRBJ2-1	CASSQVRSSEQFF	TGTGCCAGCAGCCAAGTGCGATCCAGTGAGCAGTTCTTC
TRBD2	TRBV24-1	NA	TRBJ2-1	CATSDNSGRAPYNEQFF	TGTGCCACCAGTGATAATAGCGGGAGGGCCCCCTACAATGAGCAGTTCTTC
NA	TRBV4-1	few	TRBJ1-2	CASSQDRQVYGYTF	TGCGCCAGCAGCCAAGATAGACAGGTTTATGGCTACACCTTC
TRBD2	TRBV6-1	few	TRBJ2-1	CASSKLAGGGNEQFF	TGTGCCAGCAGTAAACTAGCGGGGGGAGGCAATGAGCAGTTCTTC
TRBD1	TRBV29-1	NA	TRBJ2-1	CSVAQGAREQFF	TGCAGCGTTGCACAGGGGGCACGGGAGCAGTTCTTC
NA	TRBV20-1	NA	TRBJ2-7	CCARGAAAGRSPYEQYF	TGCTGTGCTAGAGGAGCCGCGGCAGGCAGGTCCCCCTACGAGCAGTACTTC
TRBD1	TRBV5-1	NA	TRBJ2-2	CASSFMGFPPSGTGVGELFF	TGCGCCAGCAGCTTCATGGGGTTCCCTCCTTCCGGGACAGGGGTCGGGGAGCTGTTTTTT
NA	TRBV6-5	few	TRBJ2-3	CASSSGWDTQYF	TGTGCCAGCAGTTCGGGGTGGGATACGCAGTATTTT
NA	TRBV3-1	NA	TRBJ2-1	CASSQSWGPRVFF	TGTGCCAGCAGCCAATCCTGGGGCCCCCGGGTGTTCTTC
TRBD1	TRBV10-3	few	TRBJ2-3	CAISRTGADTQYF	TGTGCCATCAGTAGGACAGGGGCCGATACGCAGTATTTT
TRBD2	TRBV10-3	few	TRBJ2-3	CATVRLAGEADTQYF	TGTGCCACCGTACGACTAGCGGGAGAGGCCGATACGCAGTATTTT
TRBD1	TRBV7-2	NA	TRBJ2-5	CASSLNGQVIETQYF	TGTGCCAGCAGCTTGAACGGACAGGTTATTGAGACCCAGTACTTC
TRBD1	TRBV5-1	NA	TRBJ2-1	CASSLAGTGVGGSYNEQFF	TGCGCCAGCAGCTTGGCCGGGACAGGGGTAGGGGGCTCCTACAATGAGCAGTTCTTC
TRBD1	TRBV12-3/TRBV12-4	NA	TRBJ2-3	CASAGGALRDTQYF	TGTGCCAGCGCAGGGGGCGCTTTGAGAGATACGCAGTATTTT
TRBD1	TRBV29-1	many	TRBJ2-1	CSARRDRSDEQFF	TGCAGCGCGCGACGGGACAGAAGTGATGAGCAGTTCTTC
NA	TRBV5-6	once	TRBJ2-3	CASGRRGGLTDTQYF	TGTGCCAGCGGGCGAAGGGGGGGGCTCACAGATACGCAGTATTTT
NA	TRBV20-1	NA	TRBJ1-3	CSARERPGNTIYF	TGCAGTGCTAGAGAGAGGCCGGGAAACACCATATATTTT
NA	TRBV20-1	few	TRBJ2-3	CSAGFGTDTQYF	TGCAGTGCTGGCTTTGGCACAGATACGCAGTATTTT
TRBD1	TRBV7-6	few	TRBJ2-7	CASSSKQGGPYEQYF	TGTGCCAGCAGCTCGAAACAGGGGGGTCCCTACGAGCAGTACTTC
NA	TRBV7-3	NA	TRBJ2-2	CASSLNGPGELFF	TGTGCCAGCAGCTTAAACGGCCCCGGGGAGCTGTTTTTT
TRBD2	TRBV24-1	NA	TRBJ2-5	CATSDPLTSPRETQYF	TGTGCCACCAGTGATCCCCTGACTAGCCCGAGGGAGACCCAGTACTTC
TRBD1	TRBV27	few	TRBJ2-1	CASRIGQGNNEQFF	TGTGCCAGCAGGATAGGACAGGGAAACAATGAGCAGTTCTTC
TRBD2	TRBV6-5	few	TRBJ2-7	CASSYFGGGPLEQYF	TGTGCCAGCAGTTACTTTGGGGGAGGGCCGCTCGAGCAGTACTTC
TRBD2	TRBV20-1	NA	TRBJ2-1	CSASFRGDEQFF	TGCAGTGCTAGTTTCCGGGGGGATGAGCAGTTCTTC
NA	TRBV4-1	NA	TRBJ2-1	CASSQSGGEQFF	TGCGCCAGCAGCCAGTCTGGGGGTGAGCAGTTCTTC
NA	TRBV6-2/TRBV6-3	NA	TRBJ2-7	CASRLSGTSREQYF	TGTGCCAGCAGATTATCCGGGACATCTCGGGAGCAGTACTTC
NA	TRBV5-1	many	TRBJ2-7	CASSIRAASYEQYF	TGCGCCAGCAGCATCCGAGCGGCTTCCTACGAGCAGTACTTC